These T cell receptor beta chains were read from a single sample in a study of blood T cells in healthy people across ages. TCRdb used MiXCR to reprocess the 5' RACE reads, holding one entry per CDR3 protein. This sample yields about 800,000 distinct CDR3 sequences, of which 58% are seen a single time; 20% to 25% belongs to the top ten. The sequenced material came from blood. Every receptor here comes from a man aged 25-45 years in good health. The conserved cysteine and the conserved F or W are not part of the CDR3 here.

V	J	CDR3
TRBV27	TRBJ2-2	ASSPTGTAYTGELF
TRBV10-3	TRBJ1-1	AISESGRGAGNTEAF
TRBV7-9	NA	ASSLVGLAGDEQY
TRBV7-2	TRBJ2-1	ASSLAQLAGGLYNEQF
TRBV12-3/TRBV12-4	TRBJ2-4	ASSPGERRDIQY
TRBV10-2	TRBJ2-7	ASSRIPGLPGYEQY
TRBV5-6	TRBJ1-6	ASSLSYGAAPLH
TRBV4-1	TRBJ2-1	ASSQDRTGANEQF
TRBV7-2	TRBJ2-1	ASSLVAGDEQF
TRBV7-9	NA	ASSLVARYGGAGAYEQY
TRBV20-1	TRBJ1-4	SALPNREPRGNEKLF
TRBV18	TRBJ2-1	ASSPPWPKLSEQF
TRBV20-1	TRBJ1-1	SARAGSLNTEAF
TRBV13	TRBJ2-5	ASRPALGETQY
TRBV10-1	NA	ASSWDRVGEQY
TRBV7-9	TRBJ1-6	ASSLETASGPLH
TRBV29-1	TRBJ2-1	SVAIAGDFDEQF
TRBV6-1	TRBJ2-1	ASARASGFEQF
TRBV7-2	TRBJ2-3	ASSPHGLAGGGDTQY
TRBV27	TRBJ2-5	ASSLFGTSGPETQY
TRBV4-3	TRBJ2-3	ASSPDRAVTDTQY
TRBV7-7	TRBJ2-1	ASSLGTAAVHEQF
TRBV20-1	TRBJ2-5	SADDGIRETQY
TRBV10-3	TRBJ2-5	AISDQGSLGTQY
TRBV28	TRBJ1-5	ASSDPRRQPQH
TRBV20-1	TRBJ1-2	SAKGQAGNSGYT
TRBV6-2/TRBV6-3	TRBJ2-3	ASRRRDFTDTQY
TRBV29-1	NA	SVEGTGARGTQY
TRBV9	TRBJ2-5	ASSPRLALYNEQY
TRBV29-1	TRBJ2-5	SVRDRVQETQY
TRBV3-1	TRBJ2-3	ASSPAGGATQY
TRBV29-1	TRBJ1-5	SVGDNQPQH
TRBV5-1	TRBJ2-7	ASGDRNEQY
TRBV4-2	TRBJ1-6	ASSQITGGDSYNSPLH
TRBV9	TRBJ1-3	ASSSGNTIY
TRBV27	TRBJ1-2	ASKLQVGGPYGYT
TRBV20-1	TRBJ2-5	SARDNRGLEETQY
TRBV9	TRBJ2-7	ASSEGAGTYYEQY
TRBV6-2/TRBV6-3	TRBJ1-1	ASSQAFEAF
TRBV5-1	TRBJ2-7	ASSLEVVGVGEQY
TRBV13	TRBJ2-3	ASSSRRVATDTQY
TRBV12-3/TRBV12-4	TRBJ2-1	ASRSPLGWGESSYNEQF
TRBV7-2	TRBJ1-2	ASSPRQGGSYGYT
TRBV7-3	TRBJ2-5	ASSFSLGQYNEQY
TRBV3-1	TRBJ2-1	ASSQEIGAGAKFPYNEQF
TRBV20-1	TRBJ2-1	SARDGAAAYNEQF